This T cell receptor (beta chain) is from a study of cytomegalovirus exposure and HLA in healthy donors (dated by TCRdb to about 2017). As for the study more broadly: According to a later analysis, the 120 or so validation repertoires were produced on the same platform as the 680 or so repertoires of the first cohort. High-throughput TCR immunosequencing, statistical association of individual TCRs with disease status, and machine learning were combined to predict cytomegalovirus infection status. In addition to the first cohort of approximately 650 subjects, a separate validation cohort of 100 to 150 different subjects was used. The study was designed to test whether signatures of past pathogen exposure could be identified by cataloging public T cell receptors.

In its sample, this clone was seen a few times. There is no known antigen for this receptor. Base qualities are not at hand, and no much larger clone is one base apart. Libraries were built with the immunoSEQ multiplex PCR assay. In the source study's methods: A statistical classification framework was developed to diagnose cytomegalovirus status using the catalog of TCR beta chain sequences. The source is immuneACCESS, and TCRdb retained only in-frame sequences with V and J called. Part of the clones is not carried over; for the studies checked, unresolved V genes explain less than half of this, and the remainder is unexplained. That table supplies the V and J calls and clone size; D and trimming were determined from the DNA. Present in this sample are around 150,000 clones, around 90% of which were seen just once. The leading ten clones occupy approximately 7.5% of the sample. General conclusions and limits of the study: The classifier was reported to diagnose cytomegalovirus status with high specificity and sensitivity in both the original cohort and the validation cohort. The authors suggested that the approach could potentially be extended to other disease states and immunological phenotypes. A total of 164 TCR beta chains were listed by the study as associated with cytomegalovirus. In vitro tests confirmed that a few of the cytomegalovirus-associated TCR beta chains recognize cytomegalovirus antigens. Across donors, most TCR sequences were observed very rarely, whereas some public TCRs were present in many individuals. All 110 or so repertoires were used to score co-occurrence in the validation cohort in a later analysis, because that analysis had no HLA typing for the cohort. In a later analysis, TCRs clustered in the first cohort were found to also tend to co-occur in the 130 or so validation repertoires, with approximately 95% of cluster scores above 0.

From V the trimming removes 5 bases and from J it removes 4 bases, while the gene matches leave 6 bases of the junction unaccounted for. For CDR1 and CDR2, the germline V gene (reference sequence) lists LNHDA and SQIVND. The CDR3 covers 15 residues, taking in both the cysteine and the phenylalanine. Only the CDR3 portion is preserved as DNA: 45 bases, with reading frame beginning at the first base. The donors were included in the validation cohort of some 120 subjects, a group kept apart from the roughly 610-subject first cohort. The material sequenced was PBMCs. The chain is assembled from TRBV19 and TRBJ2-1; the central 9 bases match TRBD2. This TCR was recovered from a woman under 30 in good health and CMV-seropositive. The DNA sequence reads TGTGCCAGTAGTCAGCGGGAGGTGAGTTACAATGAGCAGTTCTTC. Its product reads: CASSQREVSYNEQFF.